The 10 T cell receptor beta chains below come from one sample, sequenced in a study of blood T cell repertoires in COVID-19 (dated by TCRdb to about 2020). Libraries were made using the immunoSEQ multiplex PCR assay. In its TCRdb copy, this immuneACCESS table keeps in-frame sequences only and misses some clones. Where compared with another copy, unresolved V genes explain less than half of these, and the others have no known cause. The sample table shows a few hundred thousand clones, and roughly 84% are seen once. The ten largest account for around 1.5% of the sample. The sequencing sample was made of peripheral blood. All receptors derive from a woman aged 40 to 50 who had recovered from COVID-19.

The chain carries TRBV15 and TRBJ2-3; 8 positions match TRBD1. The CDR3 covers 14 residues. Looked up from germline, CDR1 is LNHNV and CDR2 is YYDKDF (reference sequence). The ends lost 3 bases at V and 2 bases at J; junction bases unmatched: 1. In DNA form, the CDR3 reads TGTGCCACCAGCAGGGACAGGGACACAGATACGCAGTATTTT. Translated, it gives CATSRDRDTDTQYF.

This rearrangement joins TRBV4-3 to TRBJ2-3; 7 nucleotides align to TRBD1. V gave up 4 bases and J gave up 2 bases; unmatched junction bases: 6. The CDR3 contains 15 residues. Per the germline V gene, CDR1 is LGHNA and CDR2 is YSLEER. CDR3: CASSPRDSFTDTQYF. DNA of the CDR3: TGCGCCAGCAGCCCCCGGGACAGCTTCACAGATACGCAGTATTTT.

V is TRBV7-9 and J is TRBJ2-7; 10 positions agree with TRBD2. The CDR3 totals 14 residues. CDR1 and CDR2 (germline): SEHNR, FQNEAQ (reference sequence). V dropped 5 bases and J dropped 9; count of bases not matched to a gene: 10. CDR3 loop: CASSPGLASVAQYF. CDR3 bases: TGTGCCAGCAGCCCGGGACTAGCGTCGGTTGCGCAGTACTTC.

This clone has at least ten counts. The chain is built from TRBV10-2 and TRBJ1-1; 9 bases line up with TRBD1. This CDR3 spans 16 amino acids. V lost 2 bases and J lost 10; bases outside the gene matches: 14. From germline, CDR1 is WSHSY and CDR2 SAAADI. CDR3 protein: CASSEPLGQGSGGAFF. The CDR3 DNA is TGCGCCAGCAGTGAGCCCCTGGGACAGGGATCGGGTGGAGCTTTCTTT.

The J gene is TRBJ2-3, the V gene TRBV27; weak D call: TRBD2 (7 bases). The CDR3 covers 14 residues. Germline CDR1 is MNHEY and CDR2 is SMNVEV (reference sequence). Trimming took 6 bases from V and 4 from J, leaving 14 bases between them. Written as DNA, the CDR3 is TGTGCCAGCAGCAATAGGGGGGGACCAGATACGCAGTATTTT. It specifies CASSNRGGPDTQYF.

The CDR3 nucleotides read TGTGCCAGCAGTTACAGATCCGGGACAGTTAATTCACCCCTCCACTTT. Its protein is CASSYRSGTVNSPLHF. The genes are TRBV6-5 and TRBJ1-6; 7 bases map to TRBD1. From germline, CDR1 is MNHEY and CDR2 SVGAGI. V lost 2 bases and J lost 6; bases outside the gene matches: 7. This CDR3 contains 16 residues.

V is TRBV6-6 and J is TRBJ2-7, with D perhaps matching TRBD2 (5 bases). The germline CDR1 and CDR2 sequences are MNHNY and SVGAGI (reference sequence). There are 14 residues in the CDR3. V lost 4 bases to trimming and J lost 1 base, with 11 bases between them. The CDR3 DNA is TGTGCCAGCAGTTCCCCCGGGAATTCCTACGAGCAGTACTTC. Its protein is CASSSPGNSYEQYF.

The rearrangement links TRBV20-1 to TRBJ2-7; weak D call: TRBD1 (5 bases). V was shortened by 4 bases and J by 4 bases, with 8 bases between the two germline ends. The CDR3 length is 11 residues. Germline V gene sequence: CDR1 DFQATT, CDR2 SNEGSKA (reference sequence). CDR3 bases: TGCAGTGCTAATCAGGGTTACGAGCAGTACTTC. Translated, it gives CSANQGYEQYF.

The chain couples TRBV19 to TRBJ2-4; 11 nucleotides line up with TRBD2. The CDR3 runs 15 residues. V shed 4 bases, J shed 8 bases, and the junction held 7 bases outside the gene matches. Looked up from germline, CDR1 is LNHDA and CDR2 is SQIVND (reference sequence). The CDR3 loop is CASSRASGGFDIQYF. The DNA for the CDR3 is TGTGCCAGTAGTAGGGCTAGCGGGGGGTTTGACATTCAGTACTTC. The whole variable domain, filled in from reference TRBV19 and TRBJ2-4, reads DGGITQSPKYLFRKEGQNVTLSCEQNLNHDAMYWYRQDPGQGLRLIYYSQIVNDFQKGDIAEGYSVSREKKESFPLTVTSAQKNPTAFYLCASSRASGGFDIQYFGAGTRLSVL.

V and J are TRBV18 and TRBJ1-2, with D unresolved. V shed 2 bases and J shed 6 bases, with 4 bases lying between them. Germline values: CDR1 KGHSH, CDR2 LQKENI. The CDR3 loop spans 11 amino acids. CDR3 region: CASSPGHGYTF. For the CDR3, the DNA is TGTGCCAGCTCACCAGGGCATGGCTACACCTTC.